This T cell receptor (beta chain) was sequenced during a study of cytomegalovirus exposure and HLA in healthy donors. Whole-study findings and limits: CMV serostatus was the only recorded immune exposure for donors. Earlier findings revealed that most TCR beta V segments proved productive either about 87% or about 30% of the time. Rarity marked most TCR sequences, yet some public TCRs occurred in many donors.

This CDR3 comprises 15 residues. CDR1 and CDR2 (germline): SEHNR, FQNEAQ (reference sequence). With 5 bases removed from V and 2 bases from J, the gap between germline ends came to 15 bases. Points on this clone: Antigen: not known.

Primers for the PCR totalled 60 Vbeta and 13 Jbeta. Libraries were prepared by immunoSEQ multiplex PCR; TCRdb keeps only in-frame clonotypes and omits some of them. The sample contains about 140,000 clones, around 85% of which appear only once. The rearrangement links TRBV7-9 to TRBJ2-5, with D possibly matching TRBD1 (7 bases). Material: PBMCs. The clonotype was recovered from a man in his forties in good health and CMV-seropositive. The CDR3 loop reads CASSPRDSNQETQYF. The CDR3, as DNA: TGTGCCAGCAGCCCGCGGGACAGTAATCAAGAGACCCAGTACTTC.